Each of the 21 T cell receptor beta chains below was sequenced from the same sample in a study of cytomegalovirus exposure and HLA in healthy donors. PCR involved 60 Vbeta and 13 Jbeta primers. Repertoires were generated with immunoSEQ multiplex PCR, while TCRdb's copy carries only in-frame clones and drops some. Reported are approximately 77,000 clones; the ten largest clones contain 4.6%. The sequenced material came from PBMCs. These receptors were obtained from a man aged 25-40 years in good health and CMV-seronegative.

The chain has TRBV5-1 and TRBJ2-3, with a weak D call TRBD2 (6 bases). Trimming cost V 4 bases and J 2 bases, with 14 bases left between them. Germline values: CDR1 SGHRS, CDR2 YFSETQ. This CDR3 contains 15 residues. The CDR3 region is CASSRYRDSTDTQYF. The CDR3 nucleotides are TGCGCCAGCAGCCGTTACCGGGACTCCACAGATACGCAGTATTTT.

The genes are TRBV5-1 and TRBJ2-7, with 11 bases that match TRBD2. From germline, CDR1 is SGHRS and CDR2 YFSETQ. Trimming removed 3 bases from V and 3 bases from J; junction bases left unmatched: 5. The CDR3 spans 15 residues. DNA for the CDR3: TGCGCCAGCAGCTCGGGACTAGCGGTTTACTACGAGCAGTACTTC. It yields the protein CASSSGLAVYYEQYF.

This sequence joins TRBV4-2 and TRBJ2-7, with TRBD1 matching 9 bases. The length of the CDR3 is 17 residues. The germline CDR1 and CDR2 sequences are LGHNA and YNFKEQ. Trimming removed 4 bases from V and 3 bases from J; junction bases left unmatched: 13. The CDR3 DNA sequence: TGTGCCAGCAGCCCCTACAATTCCGGGACAGGGAGCTACGAGCAGTACTTC. Protein: CASSPYNSGTGSYEQYF.

The V call is TRBV27, the J call TRBJ2-5; D is undetermined. CDR1 and CDR2 from the germline V gene are MNHEY and SMNVEV (reference sequence). The CDR3 spans 12 residues. Trimming took off 6 bases at V and 4 bases at J, with 9 bases between the two ends. The CDR3 loop reads CASSPSPETQYF. The CDR3, as DNA: TGTGCCAGCAGCCCAAGCCCAGAGACCCAGTACTTC.

Concerning this clone itself: This sample includes further DNA sequences coding for the same CDR3. V is TRBV6-1 and J is TRBJ2-5, with D possibly being TRBD1 (6 bases). Germline CDR1 and CDR2: MNHNS and SASEGT. Between the trimmed V and J ends, which lost 3 bases and 6 bases, there was a span of 11 bases. The CDR3 is made up of 13 amino acids. CDR3 protein: CASSDRGLKTQYF. The CDR3 DNA sequence: TGTGCCAGCAGTGACAGGGGTTTAAAGACCCAGTACTTC.

The chain uses TRBV19 and TRBJ1-3; possibly TRBD1 for D (6 bases). The CDR3 contains 18 residues. From germline, CDR1 is LNHDA and CDR2 SQIVND (reference sequence). Trimming removed 6 bases at V and 2 bases at J, with 23 bases between. The CDR3 nucleotides are TGTGCCAGTAGGGGGGTAGCGTGGGGGCCCGGCGCTGGAAACACCATATATTTT. As protein: CASRGVAWGPGAGNTIYF.

The CDR3 nucleotides read TGTGCCTGGAGTGTAGGAGGACGCCATAACACTGAAGCTTTCTTT. Protein product: CAWSVGGRHNTEAFF. The chain combines TRBV30 with TRBJ1-1, with no clear D. This CDR3 is 15 amino acids long. The V gene lost 0 bases and the J gene lost 2 bases, with 13 bases spanning the gap. Germline CDR1 is GTSNPN and CDR2 is SVGIG (reference sequence).

V usage is TRBV30 and J usage is TRBJ1-1; D may be TRBD1 (5 bases). V lost 1 base and J lost 0, with 21 bases in between. Germline CDR1 is GTSNPN and CDR2 is SVGIG (reference sequence). The CDR3 consists of 18 residues. The CDR3 sequence is CAWSEISSSGRVNTEAFF. In DNA, the CDR3 is TGTGCCTGGAGTGAAATCTCGAGTTCGGGCAGGGTGAACACTGAAGCTTTCTTT.

The rearrangement joins TRBV5-1 to TRBJ2-5, with 12 positions matching TRBD1. With 3 bases clipped from V and 5 bases from J, the junction kept 8 bases outside the gene matches. The CDR3 spans 16 residues. Germline V gene lookup returns CDR1 SGHRS and CDR2 YFSETQ. The CDR3, as DNA: TGCGCCAGCAGCTACTTGGGGACAGGGGGCGGGGAGACCCAGTACTTC. It codes for CASSYLGTGGGETQYF.

The chain is built from TRBV29-1 and TRBJ1-2, with 10 bases matching TRBD1. The germline V gene has CDR1 SQVTM and CDR2 ANQGSEA. V lost 8 bases, J lost 2 bases, and 8 bases stayed unmatched. The CDR3 is 14 amino acids. DNA of the CDR3: TGCAGCATGACGGGGACAGGGGACAACTATGGCTACACCTTC. Its protein is CSMTGTGDNYGYTF.

The rearrangement joins TRBV6-5 to TRBJ1-4, with D possibly matching TRBD1 (6 bases). CDR3 length: 15 amino acids. The germline V gene encodes CDR1 MNHEY and CDR2 SVGAGI. V was pared by 7 bases and J by 10 bases, with 22 bases between. The CDR3 loop is CASTFTAGGVGKLFF. The CDR3, as DNA: TGTGCCAGCACCTTTACAGCTGGGGGCGTCGGAAAACTGTTTTTT.

V is TRBV5-1 and J is TRBJ1-1; 7 bases are a match to TRBD1. CDR3 size: 16 residues. Trimming took 4 bases from V and 2 from J; bases not matched to a gene: 11. In germline, CDR1 is SGHRS, CDR2 YFSETQ. The CDR3 nucleotides are TGCGCCAGCAGCCTAGATCCGGGACAGACCAACACTGAAGCTTTCTTT. Its translation is CASSLDPGQTNTEAFF.

This CDR3 is CASSQVPLARYGIEQFF. The CDR3 coding sequence is TGCGCCAGCAGCCAAGTCCCCTTAGCGCGCTACGGTATTGAGCAGTTCTTC. V and J are TRBV4-1 and TRBJ2-1, with D maybe TRBD2 (5 bases). V was shortened by 1 base and J by 9 bases, with 22 bases between the two germline ends. The germline V gene encodes CDR1 MGHRA and CDR2 YSYEKL. This CDR3 contains 17 residues.

The chain is built from TRBV14 and TRBJ2-5, with 8 bases identical to TRBD2. The CDR3 has 16 amino acids. Trimming at V came to 4 bases and at J to 2 bases, leaving 9 bases not matched to a gene. CDR1 and CDR2 (germline): SGHDN, FVKESK. The CDR3, as DNA: TGTGCCAGCAGCCTCCGGACTAGCAGTTTACAAGAGACCCAGTACTTC. Translation: CASSLRTSSLQETQYF.

The CDR3 here is CASSPGVSSNQPQHF. The CDR3 DNA follows: TGTGCCAGCAGCCCAGGGGTTTCTAGCAATCAGCCCCAGCATTTT. This rearrangement joins TRBV7-2 to TRBJ1-5; D is possibly TRBD1 (6 bases). V lost 5 bases and J 0 bases, leaving 11 bases between the germline ends. This CDR3 is 15 amino acids long. The germline V gene encodes CDR1 SGHTA and CDR2 FQGNSA. The whole variable domain, remainder taken from reference TRBV7-2 and TRBJ1-5, is GAGVSQSPSNKVTEKGKDVELRCDPISGHTALYWYRQSLGQGLEFLIYFQGNSAPDKSGLPSDRFSAERTGGSVSTLTIQRTQQEDSAVYLCASSPGVSSNQPQHFGDGTRLSIL.

The genes are TRBV11-2 and TRBJ2-1; TRBD2 agrees at 12 bases. The CDR3 extends over 15 amino acids. Trimming at V came to 2 bases and at J to 6 bases, leaving 2 bases not matched to a gene. Germline V CDR1 and CDR2: SGHAT, FQNNGV. The CDR3 here is CASSLRLAGVNEQFF. The CDR3 bases are TGTGCCAGCAGCTTACGACTAGCGGGAGTCAATGAGCAGTTCTTC.

This chain connects TRBV5-4 to TRBJ2-4, with D possibly being TRBD2 (5 bases). Trimming cost V 1 base and J 3 bases, with 8 bases left between them. CDR1 and CDR2 (germline): SGHNT, YYREEE (reference sequence). CDR3 length equals 14 residues. CDR3 sequence (DNA): TGTGCCAGCAGCTTGAGCGGAGACAAAAACATTCAGTACTTC. Protein product: CASSLSGDKNIQYF. Looking up the rest from reference TRBV5-4 and TRBJ2-4 gives the full variable domain: ETGVTQSPTHLIKTRGQQVTLRCSSQSGHNTVSWYQQALGQGPQFIFQYYREEENGRGNFPPRFSGLQFPNYSSELNVNALELDDSALYLCASSLSGDKNIQYFGAGTRLSVL.

DNA of the CDR3: TGTGCCAGCAGCGTAGGTGGGACTAGCGGTTACGAGCAGTACTTC. Translating it yields CASSVGGTSGYEQYF. The rearrangement links TRBV9 to TRBJ2-7; 11 bases agree with TRBD2. J was trimmed by 4 bases and V by 0 bases; bases with no gene match: 3. CDR1 and CDR2 (germline): SGDLS, YYNGEE. This CDR3 comprises 15 residues.

The rearrangement uses TRBV4-2 and TRBJ1-2; unclear D gene. The ends were cut back, 4 bases at V and 3 bases at J, with 12 bases in the middle. Looked up from germline, CDR1 is LGHNA and CDR2 is YNFKEQ. CDR3 length equals 14 residues. The CDR3 here is CASSLATGDYGYTF. In nucleotides, the CDR3 is TGTGCCAGCAGCCTTGCGACCGGGGACTATGGCTACACCTTC.

The genes are TRBV4-2 and TRBJ2-3, with TRBD2 identical over 11 bases. CDR1 is LGHNA and CDR2 is YNFKEQ in the germline V gene. This CDR3 region has 18 residues. The V segment lost 1 base and the J segment 2 bases; nucleotides outside the gene matches: 8. DNA of the CDR3: TGTGCCAGCAGCCAAGTGCCCCTAGCGGGAGGTCCCACAGATACGCAGTATTTT. It translates to CASSQVPLAGGPTDTQYF.

The chain recombines TRBV7-2 with TRBJ2-5, with D perhaps TRBD2 (6 bases). Germline assignment: CDR1 SGHTA and CDR2 FQGNSA. The CDR3 has 14 residues. Trimming removed 4 bases at V and 5 bases at J, with 14 bases between. Written as DNA, the CDR3 is TGTGCCAGCAGCTGGACTATCCCCGGGGAGACCCAGTACTTC. Its protein is CASSWTIPGETQYF.